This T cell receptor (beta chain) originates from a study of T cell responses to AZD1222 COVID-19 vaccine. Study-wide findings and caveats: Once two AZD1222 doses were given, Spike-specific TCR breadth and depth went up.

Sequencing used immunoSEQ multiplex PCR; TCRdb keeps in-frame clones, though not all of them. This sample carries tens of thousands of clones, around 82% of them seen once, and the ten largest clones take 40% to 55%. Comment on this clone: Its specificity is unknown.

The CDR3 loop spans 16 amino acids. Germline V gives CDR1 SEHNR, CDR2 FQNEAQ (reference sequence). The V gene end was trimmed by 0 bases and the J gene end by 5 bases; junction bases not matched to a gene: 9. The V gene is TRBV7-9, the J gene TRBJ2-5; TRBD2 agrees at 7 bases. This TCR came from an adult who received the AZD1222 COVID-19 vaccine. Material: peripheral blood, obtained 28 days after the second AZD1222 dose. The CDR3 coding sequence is TGTGCCAGCAGCTTAGCCGTTTCCGCGCGGGGGGAGACCCAGTACTTC. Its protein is CASSLAVSARGETQYF.